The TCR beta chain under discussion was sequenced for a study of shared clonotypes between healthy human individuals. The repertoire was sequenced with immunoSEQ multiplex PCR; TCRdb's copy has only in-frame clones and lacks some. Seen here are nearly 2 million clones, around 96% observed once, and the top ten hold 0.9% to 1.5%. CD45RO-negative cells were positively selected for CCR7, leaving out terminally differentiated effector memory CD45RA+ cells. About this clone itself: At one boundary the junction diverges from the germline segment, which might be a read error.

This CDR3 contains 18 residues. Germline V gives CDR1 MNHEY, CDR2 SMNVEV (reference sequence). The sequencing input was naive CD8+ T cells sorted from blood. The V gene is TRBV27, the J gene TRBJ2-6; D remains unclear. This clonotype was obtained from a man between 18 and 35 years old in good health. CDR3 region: CASSLSPSGISEANVLTF. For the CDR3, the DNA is TGTGCCAGCAGTTTATCCCCAAGTGGTATCTCTGAGGCCAACGTCCTGACTTTC.